Shown below are 10 T cell receptor beta chains from a single sample sequenced in a study of identical twins. TCRdb processed the 5' RACE reads anew with MiXCR; each CDR3 protein has one entry. The sample contains 400,000 to 500,000 distinct CDR3 sequences, about 18% of which appear only once. The sample comprised naive T cells sorted from blood. These receptors originate from a middle-aged man in good health.

V and J are TRBV7-8 and TRBJ2-2; D gene unclear. This CDR3 contains 13 residues. Trimming shortened V by 0 bases and J by 7 bases, and 6 bases separated the two germline ends. From germline, CDR1 is SGHVS and CDR2 FQNEAQ. CDR3 coding DNA: TGTGCCAGCAGCTTAGCGGTGGACGGGGAGCTGTTTTTT. This translates into CASSLAVDGELFF.

This sequence joins TRBV28 and TRBJ2-2; 7 bases line up with TRBD1. The CDR3 spans 19 residues. Germline-derived CDR1 and CDR2 are MDHEN and SYDVKM. The V gene end was trimmed by 3 bases and the J gene end by 1 base; junction bases not matched to a gene: 14. DNA of the CDR3: TGTGCCAGCAGTTTTCTTTTGACAGGGCCTTACCAGAACACCGGGGAGCTGTTTTTT. Translated: CASSFLLTGPYQNTGELFF.

This clonotype was observed a handful of times. The rearrangement uses TRBV12-3 or TRBV12-4 and TRBJ2-3; 12 bases match TRBD2. The CDR3 consists of 15 residues. The junction had 10 bases not matched to a gene; V was cut back by 10 bases and J by 5 bases. The CDR3 nucleotides read TGTGCCACCGCAAGGACTAGCGGGAAGGGAGATACGCAGTATTTT. It codes for CATARTSGKGDTQYF.

This clonotype was seen ten or more times. V and J are TRBV7-2 and TRBJ2-5; D gene ambiguous. The CDR3 covers 14 residues. In germline, CDR1 is SGHTA, CDR2 FQGNSA. The ends were cut back, 1 base at V and 5 bases at J, with 11 bases in the middle. CDR3 in amino acids: CASSLVSTGETQYF. The CDR3 coding sequence is TGTGCCAGCAGCTTAGTCAGTACTGGGGAGACCCAGTACTTC.

A few counts support this clonotype. V usage is TRBV12-3 or TRBV12-4 and J usage is TRBJ2-2; 7 nucleotides agree with TRBD2. V lost 1 base, J lost 3 bases, and 2 bases stayed unmatched. The CDR3 length is 15 residues. The DNA for the CDR3 is TGTGCCAGCAGTTTAGGCGGGGGACACACCGGGGAGCTGTTTTTT. This sequence encodes CASSLGGGHTGELFF.

The genes are TRBV7-9 and TRBJ2-5; D not certain. The CDR3 spans 13 residues. Germline V gene data show CDR1 as SEHNR and CDR2 as FQNEAQ (reference sequence). The ends were cut back, 5 bases at V and 2 bases at J, with 9 bases in the middle. In DNA, the CDR3 is TGTGCCAGCAGCGTGCAGAATCAAGAGACCCAGTACTTC. As protein: CASSVQNQETQYF. Full variable domain (missing parts from reference TRBV7-9 and TRBJ2-5): DTGVSQNPRHKITKRGQNVTFRCDPISEHNRLYWYRQTLGQGPEFLTYFQNEAQLEKSRLLSDRFSAERPKGSFSTLEIQRTEQGDSAMYLCASSVQNQETQYFGPGTRLLVL.

This clonotype has ten or more counts. J is TRBJ2-3 and V is TRBV9; D assignment may be TRBD1 or TRBD2 (5 bases each). From germline, CDR1 is SGDLS and CDR2 YYNGEE. V lost 2 bases and J lost 6, with 16 bases in between. CDR3 length: 15 amino acids. CDR3 residues: CASSVGAFPQDTQYF. CDR3 DNA: TGTGCCAGCAGCGTCGGGGCGTTTCCACAGGATACGCAGTATTTT. The entire variable domain, with the rest obtained from reference TRBV9 and TRBJ2-3, is as follows: DSGVTQTPKHLITATGQRVTLRCSPRSGDLSVYWYQQSLDQGLQFLIQYYNGEERAKGNILERFSAQQFPDLHSELNLSSLELGDSALYFCASSVGAFPQDTQYFGPGTRLTVL.

This clonotype has at least ten counts. The rearrangement links TRBV5-1 to TRBJ1-4, with TRBD1 identical over 7 bases. The CDR3 spans 15 residues. J was trimmed by 8 bases and V by 3 bases; bases with no gene match: 10. Per germline, CDR1 SGHRS and CDR2 YFSETQ. This chain's CDR3 is CASSSSGTADEKLFF. The CDR3 DNA is TGCGCCAGCAGCTCATCCGGGACAGCGGACGAAAAACTGTTTTTT.

This clonotype was seen repeatedly, ten times or more. The gene calls are TRBV28 and TRBJ2-6; 8 bases line up with TRBD1. Germline V gives CDR1 MDHEN, CDR2 SYDVKM. CDR3 length: 15 residues. J gave up 2 bases and V 7 bases, and 4 bases lay outside the gene matches. CDR3 nucleotide sequence: TGTGCCAGCAACGTACAGGGGGCTGGGGCCAACGTCCTGACTTTC. It is translated as CASNVQGAGANVLTF.

The chain combines TRBV7-2 with TRBJ2-3; D could derive from TRBD1 or TRBD2 (6 bases each). V lost 6 bases and J 1 base, leaving 17 bases between the germline ends. The germline gives CDR1 SGHTA, CDR2 FQGNSA. The CDR3 covers 16 residues. In nucleotides, the CDR3 is TGTGCCAGCAGGTCCGGAGGGGCAGGGGGCACAGATACGCAGTATTTT. Protein sequence: CASRSGGAGGTDTQYF. Full variable domain (rest looked up from reference TRBV7-2 and TRBJ2-3): GAGVSQSPSNKVTEKGKDVELRCDPISGHTALYWYRQSLGQGLEFLIYFQGNSAPDKSGLPSDRFSAERTGGSVSTLTIQRTQQEDSAVYLCASRSGGAGGTDTQYFGPGTRLTVL.